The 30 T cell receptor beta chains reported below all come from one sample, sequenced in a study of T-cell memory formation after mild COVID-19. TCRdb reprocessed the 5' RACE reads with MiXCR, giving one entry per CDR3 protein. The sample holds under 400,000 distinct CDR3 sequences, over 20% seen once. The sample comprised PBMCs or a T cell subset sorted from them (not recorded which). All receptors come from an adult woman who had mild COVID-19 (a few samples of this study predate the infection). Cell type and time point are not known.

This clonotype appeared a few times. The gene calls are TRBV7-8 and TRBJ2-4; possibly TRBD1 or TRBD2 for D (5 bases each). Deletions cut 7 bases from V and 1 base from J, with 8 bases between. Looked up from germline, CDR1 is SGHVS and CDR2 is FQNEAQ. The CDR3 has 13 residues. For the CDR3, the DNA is TGTGCCAGCAATGAGGGGGCCAAAAACATTCAGTACTTC. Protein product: CASNEGAKNIQYF.

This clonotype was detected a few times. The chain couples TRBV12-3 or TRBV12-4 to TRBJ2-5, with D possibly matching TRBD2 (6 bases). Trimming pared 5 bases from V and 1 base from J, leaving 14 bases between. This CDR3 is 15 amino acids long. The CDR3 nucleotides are TGTGCCAGCAGTCCCCCCTGGACTACCCAAGAGACCCAGTACTTC. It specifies CASSPPWTTQETQYF.

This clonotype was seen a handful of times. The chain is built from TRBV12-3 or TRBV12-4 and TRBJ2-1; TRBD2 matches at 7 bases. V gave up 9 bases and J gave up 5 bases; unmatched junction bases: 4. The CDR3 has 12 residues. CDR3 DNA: TGTGCCAGGGGGACTACTCACAATGAGCAGTTCTTC. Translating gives CARGTTHNEQFF.

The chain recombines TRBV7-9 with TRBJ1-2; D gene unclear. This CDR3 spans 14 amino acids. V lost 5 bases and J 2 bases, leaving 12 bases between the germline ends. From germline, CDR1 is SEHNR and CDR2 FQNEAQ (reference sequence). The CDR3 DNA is TGTGCCAGCAGCCCCCGGACGGCGAACTATGGCTACACCTTC. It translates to CASSPRTANYGYTF.

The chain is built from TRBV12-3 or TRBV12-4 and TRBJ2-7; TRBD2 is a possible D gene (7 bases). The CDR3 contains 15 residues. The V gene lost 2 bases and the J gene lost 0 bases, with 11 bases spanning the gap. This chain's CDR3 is CASSLLGGHSYEQYF. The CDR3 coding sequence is TGTGCCAGCAGTTTACTGGGGGGGCACTCCTACGAGCAGTACTTC.

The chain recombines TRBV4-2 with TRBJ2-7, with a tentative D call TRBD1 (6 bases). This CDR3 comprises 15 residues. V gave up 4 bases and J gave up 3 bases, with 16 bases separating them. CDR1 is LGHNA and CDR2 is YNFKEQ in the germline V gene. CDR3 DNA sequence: TGTGCCAGCAGCCCATATGGGCTAGGGGGCTACGAGCAGTACTTC. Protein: CASSPYGLGGYEQYF.

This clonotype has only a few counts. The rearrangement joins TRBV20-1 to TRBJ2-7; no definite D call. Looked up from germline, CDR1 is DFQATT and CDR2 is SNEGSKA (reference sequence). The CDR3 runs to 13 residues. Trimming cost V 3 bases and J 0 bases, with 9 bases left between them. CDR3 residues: CSASPGYSYEQYF. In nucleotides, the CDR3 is TGCAGTGCTAGCCCGGGTTACTCCTACGAGCAGTACTTC.

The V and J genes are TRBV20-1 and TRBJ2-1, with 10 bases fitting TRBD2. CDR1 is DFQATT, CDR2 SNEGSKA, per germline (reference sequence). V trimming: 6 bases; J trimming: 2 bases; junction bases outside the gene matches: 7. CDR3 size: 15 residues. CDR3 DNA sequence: TGCAGTGCCCGGGGGAGCGGGAGGGCCTACAATGAGCAGTTCTTC. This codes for CSARGSGRAYNEQFF.

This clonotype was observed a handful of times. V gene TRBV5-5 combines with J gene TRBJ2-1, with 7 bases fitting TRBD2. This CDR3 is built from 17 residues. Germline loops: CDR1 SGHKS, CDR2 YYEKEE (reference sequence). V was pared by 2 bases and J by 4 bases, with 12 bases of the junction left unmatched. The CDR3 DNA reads TGTGCCAGCAGCTTTTCGTGGGCAGGCGGGGGTTACAATGAGCAGTTCTTC. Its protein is CASSFSWAGGGYNEQFF.

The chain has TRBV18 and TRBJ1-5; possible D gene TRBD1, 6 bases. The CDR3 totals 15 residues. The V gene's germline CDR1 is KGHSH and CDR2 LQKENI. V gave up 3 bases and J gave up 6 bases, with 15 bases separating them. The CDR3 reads CASSPEKGGGQPQHF. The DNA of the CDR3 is TGTGCCAGCTCACCGGAGAAGGGGGGGGGTCAGCCCCAGCATTTT.

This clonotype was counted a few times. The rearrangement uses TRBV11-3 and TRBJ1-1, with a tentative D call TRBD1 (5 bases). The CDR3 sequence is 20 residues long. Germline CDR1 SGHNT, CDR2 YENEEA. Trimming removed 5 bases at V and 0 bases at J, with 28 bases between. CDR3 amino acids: CASSPQGRQPDIPMNTEAFF. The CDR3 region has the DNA TGTGCCAGCAGCCCGCAAGGCCGGCAACCGGACATTCCTATGAACACTGAAGCTTTCTTT.

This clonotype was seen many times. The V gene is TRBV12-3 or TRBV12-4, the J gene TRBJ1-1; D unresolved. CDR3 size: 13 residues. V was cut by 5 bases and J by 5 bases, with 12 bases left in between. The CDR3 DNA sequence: TGTGCCAGCAGTCGAGACCACAAAACTGAAGCTTTCTTT. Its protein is CASSRDHKTEAFF.

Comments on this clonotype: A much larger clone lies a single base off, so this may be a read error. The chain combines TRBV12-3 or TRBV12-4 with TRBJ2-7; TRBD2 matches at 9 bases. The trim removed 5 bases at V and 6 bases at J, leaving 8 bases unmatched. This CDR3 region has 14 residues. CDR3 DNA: TGTGCCAGCAGTAATAGCGGGGGACCCTGCGAGCAGTACTTC. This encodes CASSNSGGPCEQYF.

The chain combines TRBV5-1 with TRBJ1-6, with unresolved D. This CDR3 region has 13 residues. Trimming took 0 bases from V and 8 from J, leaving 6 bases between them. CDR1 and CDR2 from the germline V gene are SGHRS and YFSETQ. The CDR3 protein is CASSLVSDSPLHF. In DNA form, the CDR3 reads TGCGCCAGCAGCTTGGTCTCCGATTCACCCCTCCACTTT.

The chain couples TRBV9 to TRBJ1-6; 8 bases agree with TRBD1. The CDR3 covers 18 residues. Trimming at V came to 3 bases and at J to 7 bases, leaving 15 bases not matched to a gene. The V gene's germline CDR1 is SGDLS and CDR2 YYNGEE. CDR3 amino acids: CASSEEALSGTGNSPLHF. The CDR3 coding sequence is TGTGCCAGCAGCGAGGAAGCGTTGTCCGGGACAGGCAATTCACCCCTCCACTTT.

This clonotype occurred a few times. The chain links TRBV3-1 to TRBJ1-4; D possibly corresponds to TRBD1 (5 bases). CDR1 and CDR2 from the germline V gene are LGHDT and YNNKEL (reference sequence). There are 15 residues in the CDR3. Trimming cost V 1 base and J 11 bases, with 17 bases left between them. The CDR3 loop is CASSQAGGGTEKLFF. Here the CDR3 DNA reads TGTGCCAGCAGCCAAGCCGGGGGGGGGACGGAGAAACTGTTTTTT.

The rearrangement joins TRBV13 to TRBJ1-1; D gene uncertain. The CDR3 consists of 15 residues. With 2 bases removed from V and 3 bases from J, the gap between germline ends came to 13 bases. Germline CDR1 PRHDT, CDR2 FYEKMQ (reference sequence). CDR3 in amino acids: CASSLRRTVDTEAFF. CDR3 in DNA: TGTGCCAGCAGCTTAAGACGGACGGTTGACACTGAAGCTTTCTTT.

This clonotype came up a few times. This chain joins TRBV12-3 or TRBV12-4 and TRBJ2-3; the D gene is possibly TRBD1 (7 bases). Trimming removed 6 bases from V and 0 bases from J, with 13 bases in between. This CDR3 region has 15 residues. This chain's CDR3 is CASRTGTSSTDTQYF. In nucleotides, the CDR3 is TGTGCCAGCAGGACAGGGACTTCTAGCACAGATACGCAGTATTTT.

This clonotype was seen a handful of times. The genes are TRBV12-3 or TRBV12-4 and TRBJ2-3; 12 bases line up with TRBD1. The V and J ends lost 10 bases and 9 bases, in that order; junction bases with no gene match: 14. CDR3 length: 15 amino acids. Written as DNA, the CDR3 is TGTGCCACCGGGAAGCCGGGACAGGGGGCCGGAACGCAGTATTTT. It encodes CATGKPGQGAGTQYF.

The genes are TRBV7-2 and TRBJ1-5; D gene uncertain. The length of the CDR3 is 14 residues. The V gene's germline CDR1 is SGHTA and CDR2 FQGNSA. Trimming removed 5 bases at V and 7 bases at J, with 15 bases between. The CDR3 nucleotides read TGTGCCAGCAGCCTCTCTGGTGTCCGACAGCCCCAGCATTTT. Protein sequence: CASSLSGVRQPQHF. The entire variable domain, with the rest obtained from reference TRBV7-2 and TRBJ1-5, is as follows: GAGVSQSPSNKVTEKGKDVELRCDPISGHTALYWYRQSLGQGLEFLIYFQGNSAPDKSGLPSDRFSAERTGGSVSTLTIQRTQQEDSAVYLCASSLSGVRQPQHFGDGTRLSIL.

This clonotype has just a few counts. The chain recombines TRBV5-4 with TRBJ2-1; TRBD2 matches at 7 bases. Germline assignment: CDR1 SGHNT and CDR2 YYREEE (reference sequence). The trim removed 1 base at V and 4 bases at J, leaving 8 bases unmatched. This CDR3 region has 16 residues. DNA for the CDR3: TGTGCCAGCAGCTTGAAGCGGGGCCCCCAATACAATGAGCAGTTCTTC. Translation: CASSLKRGPQYNEQFF.

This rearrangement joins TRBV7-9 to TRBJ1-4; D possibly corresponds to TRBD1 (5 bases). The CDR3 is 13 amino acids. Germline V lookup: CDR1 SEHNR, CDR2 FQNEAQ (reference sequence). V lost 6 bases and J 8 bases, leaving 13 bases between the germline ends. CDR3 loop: CASRDDEGEKLFF. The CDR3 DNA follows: TGTGCCAGCAGAGACGACGAGGGGGAAAAACTGTTTTTT.

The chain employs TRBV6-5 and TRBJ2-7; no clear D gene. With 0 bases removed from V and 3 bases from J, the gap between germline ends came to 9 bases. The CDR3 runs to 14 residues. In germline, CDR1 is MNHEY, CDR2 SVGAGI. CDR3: CASSYSTPSYEQYF. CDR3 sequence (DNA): TGTGCCAGCAGTTACTCGACCCCCAGCTACGAGCAGTACTTC.

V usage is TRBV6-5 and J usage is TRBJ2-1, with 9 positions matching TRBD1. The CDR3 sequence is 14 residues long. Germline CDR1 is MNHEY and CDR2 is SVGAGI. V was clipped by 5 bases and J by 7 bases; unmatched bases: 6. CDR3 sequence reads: CASSNPGTGNEQFF. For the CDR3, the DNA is TGTGCCAGCAGTAATCCCGGGACAGGGAATGAGCAGTTCTTC.

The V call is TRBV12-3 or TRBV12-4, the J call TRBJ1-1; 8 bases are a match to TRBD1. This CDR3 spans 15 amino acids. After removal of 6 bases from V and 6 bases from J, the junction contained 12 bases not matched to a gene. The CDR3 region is CASSPPGQGSAEAFF. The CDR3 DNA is TGTGCCAGCAGCCCCCCAGGACAGGGTAGCGCTGAAGCTTTCTTT.

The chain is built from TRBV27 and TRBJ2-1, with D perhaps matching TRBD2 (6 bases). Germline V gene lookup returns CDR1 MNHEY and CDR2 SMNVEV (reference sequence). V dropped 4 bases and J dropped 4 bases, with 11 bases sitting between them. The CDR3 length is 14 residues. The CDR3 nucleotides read TGTGCCAGCAGTTCGTGGGACTTATACAATGAGCAGTTCTTC. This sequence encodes CASSSWDLYNEQFF.

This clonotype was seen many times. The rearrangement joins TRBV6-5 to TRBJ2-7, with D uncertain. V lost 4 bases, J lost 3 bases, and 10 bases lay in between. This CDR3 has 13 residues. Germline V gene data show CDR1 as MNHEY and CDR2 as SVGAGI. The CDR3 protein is CASSFMGNYEQYF. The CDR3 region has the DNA TGTGCCAGCAGTTTTATGGGAAACTACGAGCAGTACTTC.

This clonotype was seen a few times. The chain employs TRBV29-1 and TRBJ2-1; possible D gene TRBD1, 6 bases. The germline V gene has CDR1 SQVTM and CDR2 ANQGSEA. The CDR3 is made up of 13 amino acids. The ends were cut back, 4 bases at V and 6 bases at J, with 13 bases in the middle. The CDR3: CSVGTEYFNEQFF. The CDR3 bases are TGCAGCGTTGGGACAGAGTACTTCAATGAGCAGTTCTTC.

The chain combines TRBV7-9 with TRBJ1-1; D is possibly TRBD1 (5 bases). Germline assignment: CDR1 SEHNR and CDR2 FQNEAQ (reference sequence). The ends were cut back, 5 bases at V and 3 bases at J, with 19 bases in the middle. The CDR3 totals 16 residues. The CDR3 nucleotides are TGTGCCAGCAGCATCCCCACGCAGGGAATATACACTGAAGCTTTCTTT. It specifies CASSIPTQGIYTEAFF.

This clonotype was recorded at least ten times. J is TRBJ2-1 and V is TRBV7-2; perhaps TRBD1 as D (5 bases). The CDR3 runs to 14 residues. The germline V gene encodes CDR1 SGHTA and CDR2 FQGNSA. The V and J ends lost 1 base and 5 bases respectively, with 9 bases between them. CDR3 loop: CASSLDGAHNEQFF. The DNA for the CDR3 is TGTGCCAGCAGCTTAGATGGGGCTCACAATGAGCAGTTCTTC.